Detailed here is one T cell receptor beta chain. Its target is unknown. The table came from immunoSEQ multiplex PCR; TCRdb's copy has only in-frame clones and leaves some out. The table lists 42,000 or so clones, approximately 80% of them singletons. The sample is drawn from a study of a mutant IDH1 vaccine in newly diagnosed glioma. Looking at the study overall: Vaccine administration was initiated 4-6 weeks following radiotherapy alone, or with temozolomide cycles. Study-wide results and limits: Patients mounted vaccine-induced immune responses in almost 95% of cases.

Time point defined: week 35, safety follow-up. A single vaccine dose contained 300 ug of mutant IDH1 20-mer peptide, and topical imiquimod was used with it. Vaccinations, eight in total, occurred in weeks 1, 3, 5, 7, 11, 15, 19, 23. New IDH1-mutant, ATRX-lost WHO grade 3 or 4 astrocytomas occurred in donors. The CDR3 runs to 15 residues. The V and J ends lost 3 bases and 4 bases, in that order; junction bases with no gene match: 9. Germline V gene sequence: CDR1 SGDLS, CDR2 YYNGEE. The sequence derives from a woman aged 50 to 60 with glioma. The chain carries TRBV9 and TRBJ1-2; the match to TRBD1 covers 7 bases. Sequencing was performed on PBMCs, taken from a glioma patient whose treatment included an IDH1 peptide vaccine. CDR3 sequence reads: CASSGGGGGGYGYTF. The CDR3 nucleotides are TGTGCCAGCAGCGGCGGAGGGGGCGGTGGCTATGGCTACACCTTC.